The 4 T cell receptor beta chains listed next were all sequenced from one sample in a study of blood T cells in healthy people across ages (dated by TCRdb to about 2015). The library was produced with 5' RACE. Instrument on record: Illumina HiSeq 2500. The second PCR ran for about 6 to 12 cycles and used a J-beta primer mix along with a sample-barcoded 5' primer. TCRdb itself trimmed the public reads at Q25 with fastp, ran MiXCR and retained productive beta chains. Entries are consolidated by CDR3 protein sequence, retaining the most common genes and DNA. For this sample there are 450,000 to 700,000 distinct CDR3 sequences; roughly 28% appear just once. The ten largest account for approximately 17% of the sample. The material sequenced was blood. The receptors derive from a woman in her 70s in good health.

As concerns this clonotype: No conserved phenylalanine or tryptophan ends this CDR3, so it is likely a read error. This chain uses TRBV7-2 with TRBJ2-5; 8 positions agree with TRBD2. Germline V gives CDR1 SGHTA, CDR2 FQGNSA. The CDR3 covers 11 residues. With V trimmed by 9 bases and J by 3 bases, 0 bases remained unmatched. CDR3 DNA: TGTGCCAGTAGCGGGGAAGAGACCCAGTACCTC. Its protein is CASSGEETQYL.

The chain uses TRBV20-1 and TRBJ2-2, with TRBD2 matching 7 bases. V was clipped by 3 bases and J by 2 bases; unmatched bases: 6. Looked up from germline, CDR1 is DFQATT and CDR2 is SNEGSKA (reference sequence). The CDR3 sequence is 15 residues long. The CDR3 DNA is TGCAGTGCTAGTGTGGGAGGGTCTAACACCGGGGAGCTGTTTTTT. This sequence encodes CSASVGGSNTGELFF.

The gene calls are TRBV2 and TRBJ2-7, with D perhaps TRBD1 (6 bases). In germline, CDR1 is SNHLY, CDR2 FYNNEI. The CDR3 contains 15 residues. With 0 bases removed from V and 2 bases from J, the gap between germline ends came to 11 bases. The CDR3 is CASSEARTAAYEQYF. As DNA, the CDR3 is TGTGCCAGCAGTGAAGCGCGGACAGCTGCCTACGAGCAGTACTTC.

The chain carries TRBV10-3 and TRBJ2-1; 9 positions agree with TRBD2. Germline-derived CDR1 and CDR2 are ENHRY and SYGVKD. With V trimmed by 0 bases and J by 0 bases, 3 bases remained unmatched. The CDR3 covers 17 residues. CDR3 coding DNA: TGTGCCATCAGTGAGTCGGGACTAGCAAGCTCCTACAATGAGCAGTTCTTC. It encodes CAISESGLASSYNEQFF.